The rows below give T cell receptor beta chains drawn from one sample of a study of blood T cell repertoires in COVID-19. Data came from immunoSEQ multiplex PCR; TCRdb stores just in-frame clones and leaves some out. The table includes 350,000 to 400,000 clones, 90% detected once. The sequenced material came from peripheral blood. These TCRs come from a man between 18 and 35 years old with active or convalescent COVID-19. The CDR3 runs from the conserved cysteine through the conserved F or W. The D gene is left open where the match is weak. Clone size, where shown, is once, few, many, or a class for clones that have expanded.

clone size	V gene	J gene	D gene	CDR3 length	CDR3 protein	CDR3 DNA
.	TRBV6-5	TRBJ2-5	.	15	CASSYTEGTFGTQYF	TGTGCCAGCAGTTACACTGAAGGGACTTTCGGGACCCAGTACTTC
once	TRBV5-4	TRBJ2-2	TRBD2	17	CASSFALAGGPGGELFF	TGTGCCAGCAGCTTCGCACTAGCGGGAGGGCCTGGCGGGGAGCTGTTTTTT
.	TRBV5-8	TRBJ2-7	TRBD1	14	CASSFGQGEYEQYF	TGTGCCAGCAGCTTCGGACAGGGGGAGTACGAGCAGTACTTC
.	TRBV6-5	TRBJ1-6	TRBD1	14	CAITLTGSNSPLHF	TGTGCCATCACCTTGACAGGGTCAAATTCACCCCTCCACTTT
.	TRBV4-2	TRBJ1-4	.	16	CASSLGTNADNEKLFF	TGTGCCAGCAGCCTTGGGACAAATGCAGATAATGAAAAACTGTTTTTT
.	TRBV13	TRBJ2-5	.	16	CASSLGGLALTETQYF	TGTGCCAGCAGCTTAGGGGGTTTAGCGCTGACGGAGACCCAGTACTTC
.	TRBV11-2	TRBJ2-7	TRBD2	14	CASSFFSGSYEQYF	TGTGCCAGCAGCTTCTTTAGCGGGAGCTACGAGCAGTACTTC
.	TRBV5-6	TRBJ1-1	.	15	CASSQKPAVNTEAFF	TGTGCCAGCAGCCAAAAACCGGCGGTGAACACTGAAGCTTTCTTT
.	TRBV6-2/TRBV6-3	TRBJ2-7	TRBD1	14	CASSYGGQPYEQYF	TGTGCCAGCAGTTACGGGGGACAGCCCTACGAGCAGTACTTC
.	TRBV19	TRBJ1-5	.	16	CASSPRARQFAQPQHF	TGTGCCAGTAGTCCAAGGGCCCGACAGTTCGCTCAGCCCCAGCATTTT